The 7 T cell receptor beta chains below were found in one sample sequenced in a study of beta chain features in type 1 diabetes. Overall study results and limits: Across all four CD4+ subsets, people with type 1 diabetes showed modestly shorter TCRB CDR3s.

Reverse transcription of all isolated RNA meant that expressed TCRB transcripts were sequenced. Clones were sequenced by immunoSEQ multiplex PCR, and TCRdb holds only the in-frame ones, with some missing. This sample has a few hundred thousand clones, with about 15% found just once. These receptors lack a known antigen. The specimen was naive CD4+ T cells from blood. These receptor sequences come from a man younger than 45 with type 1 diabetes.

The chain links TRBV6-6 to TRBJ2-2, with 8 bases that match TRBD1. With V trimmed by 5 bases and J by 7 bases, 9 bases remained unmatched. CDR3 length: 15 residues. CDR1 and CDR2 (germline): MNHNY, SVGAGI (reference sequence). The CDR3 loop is CASSPWTGISGELFF. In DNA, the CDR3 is TGTGCCAGCAGTCCCTGGACAGGGATTAGCGGGGAGCTGTTTTTT.

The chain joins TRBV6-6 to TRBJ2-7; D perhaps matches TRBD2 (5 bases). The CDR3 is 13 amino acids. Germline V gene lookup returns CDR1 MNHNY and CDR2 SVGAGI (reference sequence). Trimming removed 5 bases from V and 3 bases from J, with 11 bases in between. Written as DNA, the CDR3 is TGTGCCAGCAGTCCCTTCGAGGGCTACGAGCAGTACTTC. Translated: CASSPFEGYEQYF.

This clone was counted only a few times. CDR3 nucleotides: TGTGCCAGCAGTTTCCGACAGCGCACAGATACGCAGTATTTT. It specifies CASSFRQRTDTQYF. The chain joins TRBV6-5 to TRBJ2-3; possible D gene TRBD1, 5 bases. V was trimmed by 4 bases and J by 1 base, leaving 9 bases between them. This CDR3 region has 14 residues. CDR1 is MNHEY and CDR2 is SVGAGI in the germline V gene.

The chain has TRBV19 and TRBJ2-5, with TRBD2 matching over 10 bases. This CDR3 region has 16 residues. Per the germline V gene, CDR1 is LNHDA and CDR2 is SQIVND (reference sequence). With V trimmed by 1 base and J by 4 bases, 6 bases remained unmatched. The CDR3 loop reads CASSIGQRGGAETQYF. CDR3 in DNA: TGTGCCAGTAGTATAGGGCAGCGGGGGGGCGCAGAGACCCAGTACTTC.

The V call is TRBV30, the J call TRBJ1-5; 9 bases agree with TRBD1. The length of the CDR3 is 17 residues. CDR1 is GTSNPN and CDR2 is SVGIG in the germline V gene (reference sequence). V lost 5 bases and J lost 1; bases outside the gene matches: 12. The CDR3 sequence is CAWATGGGWASNQPQHF. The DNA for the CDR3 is TGTGCCTGGGCAACAGGGGGCGGATGGGCCAGCAATCAGCCCCAGCATTTT.

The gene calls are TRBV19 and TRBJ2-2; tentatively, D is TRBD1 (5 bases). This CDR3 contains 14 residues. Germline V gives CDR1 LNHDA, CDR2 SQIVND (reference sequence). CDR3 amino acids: CAASMGPGIGELFF. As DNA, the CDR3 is TGTGCGGCTAGTATGGGCCCAGGGATCGGGGAGCTGTTTTTT.

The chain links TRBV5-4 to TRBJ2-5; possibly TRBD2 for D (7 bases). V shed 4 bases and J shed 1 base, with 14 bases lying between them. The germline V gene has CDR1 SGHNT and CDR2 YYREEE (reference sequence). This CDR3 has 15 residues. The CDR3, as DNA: TGTGCCAGCAGCGCGACGGGGGGCCCCCAAGAGACCCAGTACTTC. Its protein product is CASSATGGPQETQYF.